This is a list of T cell receptor beta chains from one sample in a study of blood T cell repertoires in COVID-19. The repertoire was sequenced with immunoSEQ multiplex PCR; TCRdb's copy has only in-frame clones and lacks some. The profile shows approximately 85,000 clones, just over 85% of them singletons. The source material was peripheral blood. All receptors come from a man aged 45 to 65 with active or convalescent COVID-19. Both conserved end residues are part of each CDR3. D genes are given only for firm matches. Clone size appears in some rows only: once, few, many, or a class for an expanded clone.

j_call: TRBJ1-5; d_call: -; clone_size: -; v_call: TRBV7-2; cdr3_nt: TGTGCCAGCAGCTTAGGTATAGATAGCAATCAGCCCCAGCATTTT; cdr3_aa: CASSLGIDSNQPQHF
j_call: TRBJ1-5; d_call: -; clone_size: once; v_call: TRBV19; cdr3_nt: TGTGCCAGTAGCCCGGCGGGGGTCGGCAATCAGCCCCAGCATTTT; cdr3_aa: CASSPAGVGNQPQHF
j_call: TRBJ2-5; d_call: TRBD2; clone_size: -; v_call: TRBV9; cdr3_nt: TGTGCCAGCAGCGTAGGGTTTACTAGCGGGGGCCGGTACCAAGAGACCCAGTACTTC; cdr3_aa: CASSVGFTSGGRYQETQYF
j_call: TRBJ2-5; d_call: TRBD2; clone_size: -; v_call: TRBV4-1; cdr3_nt: TGCGCCAGCAGCTATGGAGTAGCGGGAGTTAAATCCCAAGAGACCCAGTACTTC; cdr3_aa: CASSYGVAGVKSQETQYF
j_call: TRBJ1-5; d_call: TRBD1; clone_size: -; v_call: TRBV19; cdr3_nt: TGTGCCAGTCAACAGGGGATTATACCCAATCGTCAGCCCCAGCATTTT; cdr3_aa: CASQQGIIPNRQPQHF
j_call: TRBJ1-2; d_call: -; clone_size: -; v_call: TRBV28; cdr3_nt: TGTGCCAGCAGTCGCCACCTTACAGGTCCCGGCTACACCTTC; cdr3_aa: CASSRHLTGPGYTF
j_call: TRBJ2-7; d_call: TRBD1; clone_size: -; v_call: TRBV11-1; cdr3_nt: TGTGCCAGCAGCTTACGTGGGACAGGGGTCTCCTACGAGCAGTACTTC; cdr3_aa: CASSLRGTGVSYEQYF
j_call: TRBJ1-1; d_call: TRBD1; clone_size: -; v_call: TRBV7-8; cdr3_nt: TGTGCCAGCAGACCAGCTTCGGGGTCGGGACAGGGGAACACTGAAGCTTTCTTT; cdr3_aa: CASRPASGSGQGNTEAFF
j_call: TRBJ2-1; d_call: TRBD2; clone_size: -; v_call: TRBV19; cdr3_nt: TGTGCCAGTAGTATAGGGAGACTAGCGGGCTCCTCCTACAATGAGCAGTTCTTC; cdr3_aa: CASSIGRLAGSSYNEQFF
j_call: TRBJ1-2; d_call: -; clone_size: -; v_call: TRBV19; cdr3_nt: TGTGCCAGTAGCCTAAAAGGGGACTATGGCTACACCTTC; cdr3_aa: CASSLKGDYGYTF
j_call: TRBJ2-2; d_call: TRBD1; clone_size: -; v_call: TRBV7-2; cdr3_nt: TGTGCCAGCAGCTTGACCGGGACAGGGAGCACCGGGGAGCTGTTTTTT; cdr3_aa: CASSLTGTGSTGELFF
j_call: TRBJ2-5; d_call: -; clone_size: -; v_call: TRBV9; cdr3_nt: TGTGCCAGCAGCGTAGTCGGGAACGTTCAAGAGACCCAGTACTTC; cdr3_aa: CASSVVGNVQETQYF
j_call: TRBJ2-2; d_call: -; clone_size: few; v_call: TRBV2; cdr3_nt: TGTGCCCGACAGGATCGGACCGGGGAGCTGTTTTTT; cdr3_aa: CARQDRTGELFF
j_call: TRBJ2-5; d_call: TRBD2; clone_size: -; v_call: TRBV7-2; cdr3_nt: TGTGCCAGCAGCGGCAGTTTAGCGGGAGGGGGGCAAGAGACCCAGTACTTC; cdr3_aa: CASSGSLAGGGQETQYF
j_call: TRBJ1-2; d_call: -; clone_size: -; v_call: TRBV19; cdr3_nt: TGTGCCAGTAGTATCCCCGTTTTGGGTCCAGGTGGCTACACCTTC; cdr3_aa: CASSIPVLGPGGYTF
j_call: TRBJ2-2; d_call: TRBD1; clone_size: -; v_call: TRBV19; cdr3_nt: TGTGCCAGTTCTACGGGACAGGGGCAGGGCGGGGAGCTGTTTTTT; cdr3_aa: CASSTGQGQGGELFF
j_call: TRBJ2-2; d_call: -; clone_size: -; v_call: TRBV10-3; cdr3_nt: TGTGCCGTAAGCCCGGACATCGGAGGGGGGGAGCTGTTTTTT; cdr3_aa: CAVSPDIGGGELFF
j_call: TRBJ1-2; d_call: TRBD1; clone_size: few; v_call: TRBV15; cdr3_nt: TGTGCCACCAGCAGAAAAAACCAGGGGGAGGTCTATGGCTACACCTTC; cdr3_aa: CATSRKNQGEVYGYTF
j_call: TRBJ2-3; d_call: TRBD1; clone_size: -; v_call: TRBV6-5; cdr3_nt: TGTGCCAGCAGTCGGACAGGGATCACAGATACGCAGTATTTT; cdr3_aa: CASSRTGITDTQYF